This TCR beta chain was sequenced during a study of blood T cell repertoires in COVID-19. The wider study: There were acute and convalescent COVID-19 samples, and they came from the United States, Italy and Spain. In each case, the material was cDNA or gDNA derived from T cells, B-cell-depleted T cells, or PBMCs.

Trimming left V 2 bases short and J 6 bases short, with 7 bases between. The CDR3 is 13 residues long. Authors' processing steps: Amplifying reference gene primers gave estimates of nucleated cell counts. Method: immunoSEQ multiplex PCR; TCRdb's copy keeps in-frame clones and lacks some. The V and J calls and clone size come from that table; D and trimming were worked out from the DNA. The sample has 110,000 or so clones, more than 65% seen once; the top ten hold about 1.6%. This clonotype was sampled from a man in his fifties or sixties with acute or convalescent COVID-19. V and J are TRBV12-3 or TRBV12-4 and TRBJ2-2; D is possibly TRBD2 (6 bases). The source material was peripheral blood. The CDR3, as DNA: TGTGCCAGCAGTTTACGACTAGCCGGGGAGCTGTTTTTT. It yields the protein CASSLRLAGELFF.